These T cell receptor beta chains were read from a single sample in a study of technical replicates of blood from a few donors. The data were produced by immunoSEQ multiplex PCR, yet TCRdb's version contains in-frame clones alone and is incomplete. The repertoire consists of 45,000 to 65,000 clones, with about 95% occurring once and the leading ten covering about 3%. Sequencing used PBMCs. The receptors derive from a human donor in good health. Some clones in this sample may be carry-over from other donors' samples. CDR3s leave out the opening cysteine and the closing phenylalanine or tryptophan. Fields, in order: V gene, clone size, J gene, CDR3 protein. The size field is filled for only some rows; it gives once, few, many or a size class.

TRBV29-1,once,TRBJ2-1,SVLAGVREEQF
TRBV4-2,-,TRBJ1-5,ASSHGGGQPQH
TRBV6-6,-,TRBJ2-7,ASSDSGRAYEQY
TRBV7-8,-,TRBJ2-7,ASSLYPIGQGALRDEQY
TRBV18,-,TRBJ2-7,ASRPGGTDEQY
TRBV28,-,TRBJ1-1,ASSRGTEAF
TRBV6-5,-,TRBJ1-1,ASSSTENTEAF
TRBV28,once,TRBJ1-2,ASLDTQNYGYT
TRBV27,-,TRBJ2-1,ASRTGPSGYNEQF
TRBV7-9,once,TRBJ2-1,ASSWTSGTGF
TRBV18,-,TRBJ1-5,ASSPDRASNQPQH
TRBV4-3,-,TRBJ1-1,ASSQDGGGNTEAF
TRBV7-9,-,TRBJ2-7,ASSLNSGSYEQY
TRBV19,-,TRBJ1-3,ASSFQFTSGNTIY
TRBV30,once,TRBJ2-7,AWSGGAYEQY
TRBV7-6,-,TRBJ2-7,ASRTTSGKHCEQY
TRBV6-1,-,TRBJ1-2,ASSEQGGYGYT
TRBV6-1,-,TRBJ2-7,ASRGTSGSSYEQY
TRBV10-3,-,TRBJ2-7,ATSGSYEQY
TRBV7-2,-,TRBJ2-7,ASSLQSSAYEQY
TRBV27,-,TRBJ2-7,ASGLGSREQY
TRBV5-8,-,TRBJ2-7,ASSLRAGAYEQY
TRBV9,-,TRBJ2-3,ASSADGGRAAFRY
TRBV4-1,-,TRBJ1-1,ASSQDSGRGTRNTEAF
TRBV5-1,-,TRBJ2-3,ASTIAGVYTDTQY
TRBV30,few,TRBJ1-5,AWSVRGNQPQH
TRBV7-3,-,TRBJ2-5,ASSLDRGETQY
TRBV13,-,TRBJ2-3,ASSSPSGVLTDTQY
TRBV28,few,TRBJ2-1,ASPVGGNEQF
TRBV5-1,-,TRBJ2-1,ASSQRTSGGTGEQF
TRBV7-6,-,TRBJ2-3,ASSPRDKLNGTDTQY
TRBV5-1,-,TRBJ1-1,ASSLWGQNTEAF
TRBV29-1,-,TRBJ1-4,SVEVEGVLEKLF
TRBV21-1,-,TRBJ2-5,ASTLAGGQETQY
TRBV14,-,TRBJ2-2,APPGQGPSGELF
TRBV5-4,-,TRBJ2-7,ASSSDRADYEQY
TRBV7-2,-,TRBJ2-5,ASSFDGGFQETQY
TRBV18,-,TRBJ2-1,ASSPGQGSNEQF
TRBV9,-,TRBJ2-1,ASTSGSSGGAQQF
TRBV13,-,TRBJ1-6,ASSLEGGRNSPLH
TRBV27,-,TRBJ2-5,ASSFLGDSQETQY